This is a list of T cell receptor beta chains from one sample in a study of low-dose radiotherapy and immunotherapy resistance in tumors. TCRdb itself ran the reads through MiXCR, one entry per CDR3 protein. The data show tens of thousands of distinct CDR3 sequences, around 18% seen once. Source: PBMCs, taken before treatment. The receptors derive from a male donor with prostate cancer. Both conserved end residues are part of each CDR3. Fields, in order: J gene, V gene, CDR3 protein.

J: TRBJ1-1; V: TRBV5-1; CDR3: CASSPSSGRSTEAFF
J: TRBJ2-1; V: TRBV21-1; CDR3: CASRTGYSPNEQFF
J: TRBJ1-1; V: TRBV6-1; CDR3: CASSEGGPNTEAFF
J: TRBJ1-4; V: TRBV12-3/TRBV12-4; CDR3: CASTETGELFF
J: TRBJ2-1; V: TRBV5-1; CDR3: CASSLPLAGEQFF
J: TRBJ2-1; V: TRBV5-1; CDR3: CASSLGSLDEQFF
J: TRBJ2-7; V: TRBV29-1; CDR3: CSAASSGGLAEQYF
J: TRBJ1-1; V: TRBV7-2; CDR3: CASSLAGIEAFF
J: TRBJ2-2; V: TRBV5-1; CDR3: CASSRGGTGELFF
J: TRBJ2-1; V: TRBV13; CDR3: CASSLDRGQQFF
J: TRBJ2-1; V: TRBV28; CDR3: CASSPTGGVYNEQFF
J: TRBJ1-5; V: TRBV7-9; CDR3: CASSSGGYQPQHF
J: TRBJ2-7; V: TRBV28; CDR3: CASSSLAGANYEQYF
J: TRBJ2-7; V: TRBV7-8; CDR3: CASSLGGETEQYF
J: TRBJ1-2; V: TRBV7-8; CDR3: CASSLSIRGRYGYTF
J: TRBJ1-2; V: TRBV5-1; CDR3: CASSKDLHYGYTF
J: TRBJ1-3; V: TRBV29-1; CDR3: CSVEEHGGIAIYF
J: TRBJ2-1; V: TRBV3-1; CDR3: CASSQDTFTPQFF
J: TRBJ2-5; V: TRBV3-1; CDR3: CASSPLPIRGGGALGKETQYF
J: TRBJ2-5; V: TRBV5-5; CDR3: CASTRTSGGGGETQYF